The source of this T cell receptor beta chain is a study of CD8 T cells in Susac syndrome. General study results and limits: No clonal expansion appeared among CD4+ T cells in Susac patients. The authors acknowledged that the study's TCR sequencing and HLA analysis involved relatively few individuals.

The germline V gene encodes CDR1 SNHLY and CDR2 FYNNEI. The V end was cut by 6 bases, the J end by 2 bases, with 8 bases between. The CDR3 has 12 amino acids. A quantity of about 0.45 to 1 ug RNA underwent reverse transcription using random hexamers. A multiplex approach, immunoSEQ multiplex PCR, amplified TCR beta CDR3 across 54 Vbeta and 13 Jbeta. Each CDR3 protein gets one entry after TCRdb re-called the immunoSEQ multiplex PCR reads with MiXCR. The data hold roughly 140,000 distinct CDR3 sequences, with approximately 95% observed a single time. As regards this clonotype: As yet, its antigen is unknown.

J is TRBJ2-7 and V is TRBV2; D possibly corresponds to TRBD2 (5 bases). Input material: CD4+ T cells from PBMCs. The clonotype comes from a human donor with Susac syndrome. The CDR3 bases are TGTGCCAGCAGGCCGGGGACCTACGAGCAGTACTTC. This encodes CASRPGTYEQYF.